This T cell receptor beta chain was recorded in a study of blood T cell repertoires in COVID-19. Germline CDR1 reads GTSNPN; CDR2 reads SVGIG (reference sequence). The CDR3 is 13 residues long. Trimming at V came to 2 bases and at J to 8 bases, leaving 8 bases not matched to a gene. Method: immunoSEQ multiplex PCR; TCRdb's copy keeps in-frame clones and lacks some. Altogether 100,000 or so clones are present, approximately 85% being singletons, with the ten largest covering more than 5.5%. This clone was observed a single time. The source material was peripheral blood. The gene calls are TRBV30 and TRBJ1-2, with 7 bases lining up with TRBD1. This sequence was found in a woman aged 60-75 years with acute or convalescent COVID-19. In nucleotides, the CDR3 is TGTGCCTGGAGTAAAGGGGGGACAGACGGCTACACCTTC. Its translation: CAWSKGGTDGYTF.